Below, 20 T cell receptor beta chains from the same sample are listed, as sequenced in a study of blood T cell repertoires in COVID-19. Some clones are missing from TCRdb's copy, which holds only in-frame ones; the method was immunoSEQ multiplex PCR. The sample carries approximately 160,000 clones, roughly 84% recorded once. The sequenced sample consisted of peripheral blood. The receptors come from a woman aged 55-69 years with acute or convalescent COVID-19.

CDR3 DNA: TGCGCCAGCAGCTTGGAAACGGCGGGGGCGGGACAGTTCTTC. This encodes CASSLETAGAGQFF. The V call is TRBV5-1, the J call TRBJ2-1; maybe TRBD2 (7 bases). The CDR3 totals 14 residues. From germline, CDR1 is SGHRS and CDR2 YFSETQ. Trimming cost V 0 bases and J 13 bases, with 17 bases left between them.

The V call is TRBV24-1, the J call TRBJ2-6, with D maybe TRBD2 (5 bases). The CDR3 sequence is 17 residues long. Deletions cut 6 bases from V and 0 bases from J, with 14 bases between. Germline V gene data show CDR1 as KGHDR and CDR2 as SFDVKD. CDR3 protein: CATSLGSITSGANVLTF. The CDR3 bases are TGTGCCACCAGTTTAGGGAGTATAACCTCTGGGGCCAACGTCCTGACTTTC.

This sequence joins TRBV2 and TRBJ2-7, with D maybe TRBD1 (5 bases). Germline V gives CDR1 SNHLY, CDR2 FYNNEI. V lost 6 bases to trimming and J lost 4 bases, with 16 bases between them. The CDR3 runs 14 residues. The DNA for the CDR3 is TGTGCCAGCAGCGTGCAGGGATCGGTGTACGAGCAGTACTTC. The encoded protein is CASSVQGSVYEQYF.

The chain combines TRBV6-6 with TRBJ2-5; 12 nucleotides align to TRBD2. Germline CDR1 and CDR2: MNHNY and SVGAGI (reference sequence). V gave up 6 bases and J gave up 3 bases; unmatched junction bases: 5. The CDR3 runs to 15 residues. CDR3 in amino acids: CASRTGLAGKETQYF. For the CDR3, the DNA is TGTGCCAGCAGGACCGGACTAGCGGGGAAAGAGACCCAGTACTTC.

CDR3 sequence: CASSRSGGTDTQYF. Written as DNA, the CDR3 is TGTGCCAGCAGTCGATCAGGGGGCACAGATACGCAGTATTTT. The genes are TRBV6-6 and TRBJ2-3; D perhaps matches TRBD1 (6 bases). Germline V gives CDR1 MNHNY, CDR2 SVGAGI (reference sequence). The CDR3 contains 14 residues. The germline V and J ends were trimmed by 5 bases and 1 base, with 10 bases remaining between them.

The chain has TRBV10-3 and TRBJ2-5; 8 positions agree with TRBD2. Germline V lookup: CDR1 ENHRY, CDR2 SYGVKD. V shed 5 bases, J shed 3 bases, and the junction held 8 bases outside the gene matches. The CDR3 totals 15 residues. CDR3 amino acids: CAISPSSGGKETQYF. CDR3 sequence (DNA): TGTGCCATCAGTCCATCGAGCGGGGGTAAAGAGACCCAGTACTTC.

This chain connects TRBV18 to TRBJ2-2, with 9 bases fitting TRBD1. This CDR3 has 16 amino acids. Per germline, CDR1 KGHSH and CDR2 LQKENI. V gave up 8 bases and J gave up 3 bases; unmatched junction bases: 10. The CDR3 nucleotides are TGTGCCAGCCCTCTCCCGGGACAGGGCCACACCGGGGAGCTGTTTTTT. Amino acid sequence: CASPLPGQGHTGELFF.

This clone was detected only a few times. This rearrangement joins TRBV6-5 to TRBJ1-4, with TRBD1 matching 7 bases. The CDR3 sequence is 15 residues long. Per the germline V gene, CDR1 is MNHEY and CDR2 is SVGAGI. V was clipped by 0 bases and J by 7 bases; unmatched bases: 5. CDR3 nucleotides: TGTGCCAGCAGTTACTCAAAGGGGGCGAGTGAAAAACTGTTTTTT. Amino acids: CASSYSKGASEKLFF.

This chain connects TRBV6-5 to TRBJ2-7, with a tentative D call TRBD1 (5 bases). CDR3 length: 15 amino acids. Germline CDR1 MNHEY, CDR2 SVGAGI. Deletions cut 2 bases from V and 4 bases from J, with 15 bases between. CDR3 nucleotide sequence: TGTGCCAGCAGTTACCGGCCTCAGGGTGGATACGAGCAGTACTTC. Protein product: CASSYRPQGGYEQYF.

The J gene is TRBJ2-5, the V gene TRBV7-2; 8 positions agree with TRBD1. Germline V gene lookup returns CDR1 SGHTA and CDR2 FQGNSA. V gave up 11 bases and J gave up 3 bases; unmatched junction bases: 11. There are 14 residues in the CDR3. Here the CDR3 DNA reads TGTGCCGTCGGACAGGGAACCAGAAAAGAGACCCAGTACTTC. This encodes CAVGQGTRKETQYF.

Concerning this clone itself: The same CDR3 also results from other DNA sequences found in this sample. CDR3 in DNA: TGTGCCAGCAGCTTAGCAGGGGTTCGCACAGATACGCAGTATTTT. Translating it yields CASSLAGVRTDTQYF. The rearrangement uses TRBV7-2 and TRBJ2-3; tentatively, D is TRBD1 (5 bases). This CDR3 spans 15 amino acids. The V gene's germline CDR1 is SGHTA and CDR2 FQGNSA. Trimming shortened V by 0 bases and J by 1 base, and 8 bases separated the two germline ends.

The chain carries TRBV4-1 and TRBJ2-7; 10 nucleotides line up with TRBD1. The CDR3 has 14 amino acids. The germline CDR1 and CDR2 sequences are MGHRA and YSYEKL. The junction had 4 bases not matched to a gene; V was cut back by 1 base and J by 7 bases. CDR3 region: CASSQGGQGREQYF. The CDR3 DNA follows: TGCGCCAGCAGCCAAGGGGGACAGGGGAGGGAGCAGTACTTC.

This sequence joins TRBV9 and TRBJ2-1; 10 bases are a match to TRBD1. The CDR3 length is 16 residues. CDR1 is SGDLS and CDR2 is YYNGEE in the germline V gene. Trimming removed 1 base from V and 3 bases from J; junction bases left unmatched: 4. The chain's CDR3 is CASSVSRDRGYNEQFF. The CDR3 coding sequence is TGTGCCAGCAGCGTAAGTCGGGACAGGGGCTACAATGAGCAGTTCTTC.

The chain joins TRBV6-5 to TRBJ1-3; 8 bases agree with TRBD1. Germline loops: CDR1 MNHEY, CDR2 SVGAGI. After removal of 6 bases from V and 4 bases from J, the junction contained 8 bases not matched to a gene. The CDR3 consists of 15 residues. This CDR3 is CASSSGGIVGNTIYF. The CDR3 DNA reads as TGTGCCAGCAGCTCAGGGGGCATCGTCGGAAACACCATATATTTT.

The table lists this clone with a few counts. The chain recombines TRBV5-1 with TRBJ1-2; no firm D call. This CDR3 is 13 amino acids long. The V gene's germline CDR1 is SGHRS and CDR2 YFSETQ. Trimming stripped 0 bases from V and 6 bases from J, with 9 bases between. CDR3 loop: CASSLDGSNGYTF. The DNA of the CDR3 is TGCGCCAGCAGCTTGGACGGTTCCAATGGCTACACCTTC.

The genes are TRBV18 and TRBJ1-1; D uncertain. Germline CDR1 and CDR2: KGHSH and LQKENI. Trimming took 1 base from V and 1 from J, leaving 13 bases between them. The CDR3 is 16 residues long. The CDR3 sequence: CASSPQSPISNTEAFF. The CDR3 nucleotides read TGTGCCAGCTCACCACAGAGCCCTATTTCGAACACTGAAGCTTTCTTT.

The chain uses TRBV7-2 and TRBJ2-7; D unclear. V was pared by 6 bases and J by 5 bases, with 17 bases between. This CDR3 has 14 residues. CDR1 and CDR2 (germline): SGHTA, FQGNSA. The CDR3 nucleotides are TGTGCCAGCAGTCCAATGGCGGCGTCCCACGAGCAGTACTTC. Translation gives CASSPMAASHEQYF. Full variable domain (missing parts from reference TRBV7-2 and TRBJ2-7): GAGVSQSPSNKVTEKGKDVELRCDPISGHTALYWYRQSLGQGLEFLIYFQGNSAPDKSGLPSDRFSAERTGGSVSTLTIQRTQQEDSAVYLCASSPMAASHEQYFGPGTRLTVT.

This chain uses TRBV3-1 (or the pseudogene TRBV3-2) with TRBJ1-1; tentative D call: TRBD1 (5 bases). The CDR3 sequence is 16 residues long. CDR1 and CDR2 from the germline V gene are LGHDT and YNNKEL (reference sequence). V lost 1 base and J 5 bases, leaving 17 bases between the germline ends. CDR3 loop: CASSQGTSGSWTEAFF. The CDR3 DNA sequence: TGTGCCAGCAGCCAAGGCACCTCAGGGTCTTGGACTGAAGCTTTCTTT.

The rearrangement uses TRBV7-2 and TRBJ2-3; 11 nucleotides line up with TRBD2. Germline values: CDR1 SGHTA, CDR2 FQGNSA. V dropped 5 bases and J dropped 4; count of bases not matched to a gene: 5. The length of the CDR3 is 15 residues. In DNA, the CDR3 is TGTGCCAGCAGCCCGGGACTAGCGGCGTCAGATACGCAGTATTTT. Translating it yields CASSPGLAASDTQYF. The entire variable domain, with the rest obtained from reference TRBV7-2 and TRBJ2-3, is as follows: GAGVSQSPSNKVTEKGKDVELRCDPISGHTALYWYRQSLGQGLEFLIYFQGNSAPDKSGLPSDRFSAERTGGSVSTLTIQRTQQEDSAVYLCASSPGLAASDTQYFGPGTRLTVL.

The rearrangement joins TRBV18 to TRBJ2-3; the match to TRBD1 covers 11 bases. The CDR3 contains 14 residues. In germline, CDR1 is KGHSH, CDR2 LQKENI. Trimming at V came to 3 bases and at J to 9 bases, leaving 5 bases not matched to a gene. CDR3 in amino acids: CASSPDRGRRTQYF. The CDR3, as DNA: TGTGCCAGCTCACCGGACAGGGGGCGGAGGACGCAGTATTTT.